This T cell receptor beta chain was observed in a study of T-cell reconstitution after alpha-beta-depleted transplantation in children. This CDR3 has 13 residues. Deletions cut 3 bases from V and 3 bases from J, with 6 bases between. Germline V CDR1 and CDR2: MDHEN, SYDVKM. Comment on this clonotype: Its antigen is unknown.

General study points: The high TCRbeta diversity at day 60 in some patients came from surviving recipient T cells and thymic progenitors. Two months or so post-transplant, alpha-beta T cells reportedly derived from several hundred expanded graft clones. Newly produced T cells mostly provided counts and TCRbeta diversity after one year, as hyperexpanded clones declined.

Molecular barcoding with unique molecular identifiers was used for the TCRbeta library. TCRdb independently ran MiXCR on the PCR reads; one entry per CDR3 protein. The sample lists a few hundred thousand distinct CDR3 sequences; roughly 44% were seen once. The sample consisted of PBMCs, taken before TCRalphabeta/CD19-depleted stem cell transplant. The TCR originated in a girl aged 2 to 10 with aplastic anemia, due to receive a stem cell transplant. The V and J genes are TRBV28 and TRBJ1-5; no definite D call. CDR3 protein: CASSLGTNQPQHF. The DNA for the CDR3 is TGTGCCAGCAGTTTGGGAACCAATCAGCCCCAGCATTTT. The variable domain in full, with the rest retrieved from reference TRBV28 and TRBJ1-5, is DVKVTQSSRYLVKRTGEKVFLECVQDMDHENMFWYRQDPGLGLRLIYFSYDVKMKEKGDIPEGYSVSREKKERFSLILESASTNQTSMYLCASSLGTNQPQHFGDGTRLSIL.